The 23 T cell receptor beta chains reported below all come from one sample, sequenced in a study of T cells after posttransplantation cyclophosphamide. Repertoires were generated with immunoSEQ multiplex PCR, while TCRdb's copy carries only in-frame clones and drops some. Listed for the sample are approximately 35,000 clones, none seen a single time. The sample comprised PBMCs. The receptor set was obtained from a woman aged 25 to 45 in good health and a related stem cell transplant donor.

This clone was seen at least ten times. The chain has TRBV5-1 and TRBJ1-1; maybe TRBD1 (6 bases). CDR1 SGHRS and CDR2 YFSETQ come from the germline V gene. CDR3 length: 15 residues. V was cut by 0 bases and J by 1 base, with 10 bases left in between. The CDR3 bases are TGCGCCAGCAGCTTGGACAGGACAGCGAACACTGAAGCTTTCTTT. Its protein product is CASSLDRTANTEAFF.

This clone was counted many times. The rearrangement joins TRBV4-1 to TRBJ1-5, with 7 bases matching TRBD1. After removal of 1 base from V and 9 bases from J, the junction contained 6 bases not matched to a gene. This CDR3 spans 14 amino acids. Germline assignment: CDR1 MGHRA and CDR2 YSYEKL. The CDR3 DNA follows: TGCGCCAGCAGCCAAGCTCAGGGGGTTGTGCCCCAGCATTTT. As protein: CASSQAQGVVPQHF.

This clone has more than one count but fewer than ten. This chain connects TRBV6-1 to TRBJ1-2, with 10 bases matching TRBD1. This CDR3 comprises 15 residues. Germline lookup yields CDR1 MNHNS and CDR2 SASEGT. Trimming removed 4 bases from V and 4 bases from J; junction bases left unmatched: 6. The CDR3 bases are TGTGCCAGCAGTGTTAGGGACAGGGGATCCTATGGCTACACCTTC. This encodes CASSVRDRGSYGYTF.

This clone came up many times. The V and J genes are TRBV11-1 and TRBJ2-1, with 15 bases fitting TRBD2. Germline CDR1 and CDR2: SGHAT and FQDESV (reference sequence). CDR3 length: 17 residues. V shed 5 bases and J 8 bases; nucleotides not matched to a gene: 10. CDR3 DNA sequence: TGTGCCAGCAGCGCAGGACTAGCGGGGGGGCCGGTGGATGAGCAGTTCTTC. Its translation: CASSAGLAGGPVDEQFF.

The chain employs TRBV4-2 and TRBJ1-2, with D perhaps matching TRBD1 (6 bases). CDR3 length equals 13 residues. The V gene lost 2 bases and the J gene lost 4 bases, with 8 bases spanning the gap. The V gene's germline CDR1 is LGHNA and CDR2 YNFKEQ. CDR3 sequence (DNA): TGTGCCAGCAGCCAACTGGACAGCTATGGCTACACCTTC. It specifies CASSQLDSYGYTF.

This clone was seen a handful of times. The J gene is TRBJ2-1, the V gene TRBV12-3 or TRBV12-4, with D perhaps TRBD2 (5 bases). Trimming removed 6 bases from V and 4 bases from J, with 25 bases in between. The CDR3 covers 18 residues. This CDR3 is CASSPGLARIHGYNEQFF. For the CDR3, the DNA is TGTGCCAGCAGCCCCGGCCTAGCAAGGATACATGGGTACAATGAGCAGTTCTTC.

This clone showed up many times. The chain has TRBV5-1 and TRBJ2-1, with 12 bases aligning to TRBD2. Germline V gives CDR1 SGHRS, CDR2 YFSETQ. Trimming removed 5 bases from V and 8 bases from J; junction bases left unmatched: 5. The CDR3 loop spans 14 amino acids. CDR3 coding DNA: TGCGCCAGCAGTCCTAGCGGGGGGGCGGATGAGCAGTTCTTC. Translating gives CASSPSGGADEQFF.

This clone has a count of ten or more. V and J are TRBV6-2 or TRBV6-3 and TRBJ1-3; weak D call: TRBD1 (6 bases). Germline V gene sequence: CDR1 MNHEY, CDR2 SVGEGT. This CDR3 is built from 13 residues. V was trimmed by 7 bases and J by 2 bases, leaving 9 bases between them. CDR3 bases: TGTGCCAGCAAGGAGGGGGCTGGAAACACCATATATTTT. This sequence encodes CASKEGAGNTIYF.

The rearrangement links TRBV12-3 or TRBV12-4 to TRBJ2-5; a weak D match, TRBD1 (6 bases). This CDR3 has 17 residues. V was shortened by 5 bases and J by 2 bases, with 21 bases between the two germline ends. The CDR3 DNA follows: TGTGCCAGCAGTCTCCGACCTCCGGGACACCTACAAGAGACCCAGTACTTC. Its protein product is CASSLRPPGHLQETQYF.

This clone was observed at least ten times. The chain employs TRBV5-1 and TRBJ1-1; D unresolved. Germline CDR1 SGHRS, CDR2 YFSETQ. The CDR3 has 14 residues. Deletions cut 6 bases from V and 0 bases from J, with 12 bases between. In DNA, the CDR3 is TGCGCCAGCAACATGGGCGAAATGAACACTGAAGCTTTCTTT. Its protein is CASNMGEMNTEAFF.

This clone has just a few counts. This chain's CDR3 is CASSLVQGDTGELFF. CDR3 DNA: TGTGCCAGCAGTTTGGTACAGGGGGACACCGGGGAGCTGTTTTTT. The chain recombines TRBV12-3 or TRBV12-4 with TRBJ2-2, with 8 bases lining up with TRBD1. V shed 3 bases, J shed 3 bases, and the junction held 3 bases outside the gene matches. This CDR3 is 15 amino acids long.

The chain couples TRBV7-8 to TRBJ2-5, with 8 bases identical to TRBD2. CDR1 is SGHVS and CDR2 is FQNEAQ in the germline V gene. This CDR3 comprises 18 residues. V was pared by 1 base and J by 5 bases, with 15 bases of the junction left unmatched. The CDR3 spells CASSLDKFERGTGETQYF. The DNA for the CDR3 is TGTGCCAGCAGCTTAGATAAGTTTGAGCGGGGGACCGGGGAGACCCAGTACTTC. The complete variable domain, with remaining parts taken from reference TRBV7-8 and TRBJ2-5, reads GAGVSQSPRYKVAKRGQDVALRCDPISGHVSLFWYQQALGQGPEFLTYFQNEAQLDKSGLPSDRFFAERPEGSVSTLKIQRTQQEDSAVYLCASSLDKFERGTGETQYFGPGTRLLVL.

V is TRBV12-3 or TRBV12-4 and J is TRBJ1-5; 8 positions match TRBD1. This CDR3 has 15 amino acids. The junction had 5 bases not matched to a gene; V was cut back by 4 bases and J by 3 bases. The CDR3 DNA sequence: TGTGCCAGCAGTTCAGGACAGGGTGACAATCAGCCCCAGCATTTT. This translates into CASSSGQGDNQPQHF.

This clone was observed at least ten times. The chain employs TRBV7-9 and TRBJ2-1, with D tentatively TRBD1 (6 bases). CDR3 length equals 15 residues. CDR1 and CDR2 from the germline V gene are SEHNR and FQNEAQ (reference sequence). The V end lost 4 bases, the J end lost 6 bases, and 16 bases lay between the germline ends. CDR3 sequence: CASSSTGTYPNEQFF. CDR3 DNA sequence: TGTGCCAGCAGCTCTACCGGGACATACCCCAATGAGCAGTTCTTC.

This clone was observed many times. The chain combines TRBV18 with TRBJ1-4; D perhaps matches TRBD1 (6 bases). CDR3 length: 13 residues. Germline values: CDR1 KGHSH, CDR2 LQKENI. The V end lost 6 bases, the J end lost 6 bases, and 11 bases lay between the germline ends. CDR3 loop: CASSQGRDEKLFF. As DNA, the CDR3 is TGTGCCAGCTCTCAGGGGAGGGATGAAAAACTGTTTTTT.

This clone was observed many times. This chain connects TRBV7-3 to TRBJ1-1; 7 bases are a match to TRBD1. The CDR3 has 16 amino acids. The junction had 12 bases not matched to a gene; V was cut back by 5 bases and J by 3 bases. Germline V gives CDR1 SGHTA, CDR2 FQGTGA. The CDR3 sequence: CASSPTVDRFYTEAFF. The CDR3 bases are TGTGCCAGCAGCCCGACTGTGGACAGGTTTTACACTGAAGCTTTCTTT. The whole variable domain, filled in from reference TRBV7-3 and TRBJ1-1, reads GAGVSQTPSNKVTEKGKYVELRCDPISGHTALYWYRQSLGQGPEFLIYFQGTGAADDSGLPNDRFFAVRPEGSVSTLKIQRTERGDSAVYLCASSPTVDRFYTEAFFGQGTRLTVV.

This clone was detected ten times or more. This chain links TRBV4-2 with TRBJ2-4, with 13 nucleotides matching TRBD2. The V gene end was trimmed by 3 bases and the J gene end by 7 bases; junction bases not matched to a gene: 9. Germline CDR1 reads LGHNA; CDR2 reads YNFKEQ. The CDR3 totals 17 residues. The CDR3 sequence is CASSHSTSGGKGNIQYF. The DNA of the CDR3 is TGTGCCAGCAGCCACTCGACTAGCGGGGGGAAGGGGAACATTCAGTACTTC.

By frequency in the sample, this clone is medium-sized. The CDR3 spells CASSMPGLPFAGANVLTF. CDR3 nucleotide sequence: TGTGCCAGTAGTATGCCGGGTCTACCTTTCGCTGGGGCCAACGTCCTGACTTTC. J is TRBJ2-6 and V is TRBV19; no definite D call. CDR1 and CDR2 from the germline V gene are LNHDA and SQIVND (reference sequence). The CDR3 has 18 residues. V was shortened by 3 bases and J by 2 bases, with 17 bases between the two germline ends.

The chain has TRBV29-1 and TRBJ2-2, with TRBD2 matching over 9 bases. V gave up 1 base and J gave up 2 bases; unmatched junction bases: 8. The CDR3 contains 17 residues. Germline-derived CDR1 and CDR2 are SQVTM and ANQGSEA. CDR3 sequence: CSVEVYSGGINTGELFF. The CDR3 region has the DNA TGCAGCGTTGAAGTTTATAGCGGGGGAATTAACACCGGGGAGCTGTTTTTT.

This clone has at least ten counts. This sequence joins TRBV5-4 and TRBJ1-1, with 8 bases fitting TRBD1. In germline, CDR1 is SGHNT, CDR2 YYREEE (reference sequence). V shed 0 bases, J shed 4 bases, and the junction held 5 bases outside the gene matches. The CDR3 totals 15 residues. The CDR3 spells CASSLGQGASTEAFF. The CDR3 bases are TGTGCCAGCAGCTTGGGGCAGGGGGCTTCCACTGAAGCTTTCTTT.

This clone has more than one count but fewer than ten. This chain uses TRBV12-3 or TRBV12-4 with TRBJ1-2, with 9 positions matching TRBD1. Germline trimming cut 5 bases from V and 6 bases from J; bases unmatched to any gene: 7. The CDR3 has 14 residues. DNA of the CDR3: TGTGCCAGCAGTCAATGGGGACAGGGAAATGGCTACACCTTC. This sequence encodes CASSQWGQGNGYTF.

At least ten counts were recorded for this clone. The genes are TRBV6-5 and TRBJ1-2; D call uncertain. Germline values: CDR1 MNHEY, CDR2 SVGAGI. CDR3 length: 13 amino acids. The germline V and J ends were trimmed by 8 bases and 3 bases, with 13 bases remaining between them. CDR3 bases: TGTGCCAGCCGTCCGTCGGTTCACTATGGCTACACCTTC. Protein sequence: CASRPSVHYGYTF.

In this sample, this clone turned up many times. The V gene is TRBV4-2, the J gene TRBJ1-5; 9 bases are a match to TRBD1. CDR3 length equals 14 residues. The germline V gene has CDR1 LGHNA and CDR2 YNFKEQ. The V and J ends lost 3 bases and 8 bases, in that order; junction bases with no gene match: 5. The CDR3 region is CASSQTGTGKPQHF. In nucleotides, the CDR3 is TGTGCCAGCAGCCAGACCGGGACAGGGAAGCCCCAGCATTTT.